This paragraph covers one T cell receptor (beta chain) sequence. The data are from a study of metastatic and nonmetastatic thyroid tumors. TCRdb re-clonotyped the PCR reads through MiXCR. This table has 30,000 to 40,000 clones, about a fifth appearing once. Patients were all untreated before their thyroid surgery. The source material was tumor tissue. This TCR came from a male donor with papillary thyroid cancer or a benign thyroid nodule (not recorded which). Some clones in this sample may be carry-over from other donors' samples.

The CDR3 DNA follows: TGTGCCAGCAGTTCCACGGGAGGGGGGCAGTACTTC. Encoded protein: CASSSTGGGQYF. This chain uses TRBV6-2 or TRBV6-3 with TRBJ2-7; 8 bases are a match to TRBD2. V trimming: 4 bases; J trimming: 9 bases; junction bases outside the gene matches: 5. Germline lookup yields CDR1 MNHEY and CDR2 SVGEGT. This CDR3 comprises 12 residues.